The table lists the clone carrying this T cell receptor beta chain with a count of one. Antigen: not known. The PCR was carried out with 60 Vbeta primers and 13 Jbeta primers. In the original processing: Around 80 million unique TCR beta chains, roughly 11 million of them shared, were counted by a later analysis. This table comes from immunoSEQ multiplex PCR, and its TCRdb copy is limited to in-frame clones, with some not included. That table gives V, J and clone size, and the DNA gave D and trimming. The sample comprises around 110,000 clones, about four fifths of which are singletons, and 3% to 4% rests with the top ten. Germline CDR1 SGHRS, CDR2 YFSETQ. There are 14 residues in the CDR3. The V end lost 0 bases, the J end lost 2 bases, and 9 bases lay between the germline ends. The data belong to a study of cytomegalovirus exposure and HLA in healthy donors. Points from the study as a whole: Later genetic work tied a missense DCLRE1C variant to beta-chain V and J trimming. Several top significant clusters appeared, in a later analysis, to be linked to common viral pathogens. In a later analysis, DRB1 alleles had the most associated TCRs; HLA-C alleles the fewest.

V is TRBV5-1 and J is TRBJ2-7; D is possibly TRBD1 (6 bases). The sequenced material came from PBMCs. This receptor was identified in a woman aged 25 to 39 in good health and CMV-seronegative. This CDR3 is CASSLGSGAYEQYF. As DNA, the CDR3 is TGCGCCAGCAGCTTGGGTTCAGGGGCCTACGAGCAGTACTTC. Full variable domain (missing parts from reference TRBV5-1 and TRBJ2-7): KAGVTQTPRYLIKTRGQQVTLSCSPISGHRSVSWYQQTPGQGLQFLFEYFSETQRNKGNFPGRFSGRQFSNSRSEMNVSTLELGDSALYLCASSLGSGAYEQYFGPGTRLTVT.